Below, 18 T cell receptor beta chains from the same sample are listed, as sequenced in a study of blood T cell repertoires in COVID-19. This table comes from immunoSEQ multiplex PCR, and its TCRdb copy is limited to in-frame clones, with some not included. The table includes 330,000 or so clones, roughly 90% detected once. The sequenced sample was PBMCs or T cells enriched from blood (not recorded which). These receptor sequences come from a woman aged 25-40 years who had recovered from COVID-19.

Here the CDR3 reads CASSLGTGDTEAFF. The CDR3 DNA sequence: TGCGCCAGCAGCTTGGGGACAGGCGACACTGAAGCTTTCTTT. V is TRBV5-1 and J is TRBJ1-1; 7 bases agree with TRBD1. CDR3 length: 14 residues. The junction had 2 bases not matched to a gene; V was cut back by 0 bases and J by 3 bases. Germline loops: CDR1 SGHRS, CDR2 YFSETQ. The variable domain in full, with the rest retrieved from reference TRBV5-1 and TRBJ1-1, is KAGVTQTPRYLIKTRGQQVTLSCSPISGHRSVSWYQQTPGQGLQFLFEYFSETQRNKGNFPGRFSGRQFSNSRSEMNVSTLELGDSALYLCASSLGTGDTEAFFGQGTRLTVV.

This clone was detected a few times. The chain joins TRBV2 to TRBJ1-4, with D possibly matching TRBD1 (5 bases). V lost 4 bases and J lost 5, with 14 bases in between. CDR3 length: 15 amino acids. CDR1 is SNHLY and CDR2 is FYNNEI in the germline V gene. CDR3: CASSAQGLPNEKLFF. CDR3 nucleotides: TGTGCCAGCAGTGCTCAGGGTTTACCAAATGAAAAACTGTTTTTT.

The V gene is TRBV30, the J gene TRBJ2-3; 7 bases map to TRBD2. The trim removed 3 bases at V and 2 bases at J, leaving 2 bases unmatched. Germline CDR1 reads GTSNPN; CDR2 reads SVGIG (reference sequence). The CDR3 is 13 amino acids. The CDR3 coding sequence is TGTGCCTGGAGGGGACTACACACAGATACGCAGTATTTT. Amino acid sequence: CAWRGLHTDTQYF.

This CDR3 reads CASSYTGQGYQETQYF. The CDR3 nucleotides read TGTGCCAGCAGTTACACGGGACAGGGGTACCAAGAGACCCAGTACTTC. This chain uses TRBV6-5 with TRBJ2-5, with 10 nucleotides matching TRBD1. The ends lost 2 bases at V and 0 bases at J; junction bases unmatched: 3. This CDR3 is built from 16 residues. Looked up from germline, CDR1 is MNHEY and CDR2 is SVGAGI.

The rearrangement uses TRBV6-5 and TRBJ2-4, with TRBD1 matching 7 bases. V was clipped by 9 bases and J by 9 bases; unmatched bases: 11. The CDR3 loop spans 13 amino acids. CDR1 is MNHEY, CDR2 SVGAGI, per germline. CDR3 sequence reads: CASKGDRAGIQYF. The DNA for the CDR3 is TGTGCCAGTAAGGGTGACAGGGCGGGCATTCAGTACTTC.

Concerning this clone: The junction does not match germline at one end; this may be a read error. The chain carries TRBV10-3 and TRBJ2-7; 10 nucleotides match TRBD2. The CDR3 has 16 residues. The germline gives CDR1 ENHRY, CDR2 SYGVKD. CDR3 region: CAISESILAGAYVQYF. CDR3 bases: TGTGCCATCAGTGAGTCGATCCTAGCGGGGGCCTACGTGCAGTACTTC.

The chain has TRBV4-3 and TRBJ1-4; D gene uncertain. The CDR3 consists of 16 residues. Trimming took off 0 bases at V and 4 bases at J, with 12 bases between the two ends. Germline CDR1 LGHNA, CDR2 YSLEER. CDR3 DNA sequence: TGCGCCAGCAGCCAAGACTCGAGAGCCGATAATGAAAAACTGTTTTTT. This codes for CASSQDSRADNEKLFF.

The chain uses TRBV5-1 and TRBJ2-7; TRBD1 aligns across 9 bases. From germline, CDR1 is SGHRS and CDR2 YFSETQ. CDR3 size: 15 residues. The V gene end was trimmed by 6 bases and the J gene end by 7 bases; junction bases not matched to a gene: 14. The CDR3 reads CASNPGTGSLLEQYF. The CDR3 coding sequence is TGCGCCAGCAACCCTGGGACAGGGTCCCTACTGGAGCAGTACTTC.

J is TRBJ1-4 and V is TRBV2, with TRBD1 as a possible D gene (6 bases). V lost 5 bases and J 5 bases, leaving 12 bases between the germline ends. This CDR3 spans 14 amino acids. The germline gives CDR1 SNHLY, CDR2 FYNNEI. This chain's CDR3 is CASSRTETNEKLFF. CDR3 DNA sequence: TGTGCCAGCAGTCGGACAGAGACAAATGAAAAACTGTTTTTT.

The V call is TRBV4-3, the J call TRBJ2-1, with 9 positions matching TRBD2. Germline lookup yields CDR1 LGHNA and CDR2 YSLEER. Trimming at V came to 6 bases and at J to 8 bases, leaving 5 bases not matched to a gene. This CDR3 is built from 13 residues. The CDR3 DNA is TGCGCCAGCAGTTTTGGGACTAGCTATGAGCAGTTCTTC. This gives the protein CASSFGTSYEQFF.

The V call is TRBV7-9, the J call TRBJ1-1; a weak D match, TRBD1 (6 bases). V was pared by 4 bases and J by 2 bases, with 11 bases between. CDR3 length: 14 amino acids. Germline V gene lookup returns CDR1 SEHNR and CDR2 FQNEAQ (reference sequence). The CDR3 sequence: CASSSRRGNTEAFF. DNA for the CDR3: TGTGCCAGCAGCTCTCGCAGGGGTAACACTGAAGCTTTCTTT.

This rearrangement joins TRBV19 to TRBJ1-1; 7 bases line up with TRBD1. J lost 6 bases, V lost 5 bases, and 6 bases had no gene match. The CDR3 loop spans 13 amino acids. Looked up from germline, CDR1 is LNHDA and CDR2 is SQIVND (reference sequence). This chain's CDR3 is CASSENRGAEAFF. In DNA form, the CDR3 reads TGTGCCAGTAGTGAAAACAGGGGAGCTGAAGCTTTCTTT. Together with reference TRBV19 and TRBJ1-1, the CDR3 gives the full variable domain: DGGITQSPKYLFRKEGQNVTLSCEQNLNHDAMYWYRQDPGQGLRLIYYSQIVNDFQKGDIAEGYSVSREKKESFPLTVTSAQKNPTAFYLCASSENRGAEAFFGQGTRLTVV.

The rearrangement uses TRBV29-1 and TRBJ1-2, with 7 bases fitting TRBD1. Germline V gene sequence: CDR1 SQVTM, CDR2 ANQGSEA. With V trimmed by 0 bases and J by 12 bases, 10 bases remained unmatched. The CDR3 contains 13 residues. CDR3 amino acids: CSVEEEGARFHTF. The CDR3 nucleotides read TGCAGCGTTGAAGAGGAGGGGGCGCGGTTTCACACCTTC.

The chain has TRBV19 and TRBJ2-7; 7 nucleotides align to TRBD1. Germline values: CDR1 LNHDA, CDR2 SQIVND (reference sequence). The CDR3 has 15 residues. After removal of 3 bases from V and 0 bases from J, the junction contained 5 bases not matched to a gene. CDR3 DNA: TGTGCCAGTAGTATGTACCGGGACAGCTCCTACGAGCAGTACTTC. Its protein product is CASSMYRDSSYEQYF.

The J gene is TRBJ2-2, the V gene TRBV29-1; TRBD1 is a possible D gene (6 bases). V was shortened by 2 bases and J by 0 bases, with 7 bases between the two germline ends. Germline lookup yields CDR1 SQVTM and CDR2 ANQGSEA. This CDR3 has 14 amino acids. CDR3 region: CSVENRANTGELFF. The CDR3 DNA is TGCAGCGTTGAAAACAGGGCGAACACCGGGGAGCTGTTTTTT.

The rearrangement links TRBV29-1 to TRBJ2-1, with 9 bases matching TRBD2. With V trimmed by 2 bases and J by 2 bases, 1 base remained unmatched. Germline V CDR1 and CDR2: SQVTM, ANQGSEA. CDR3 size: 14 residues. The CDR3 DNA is TGCAGCGTTGAACTAGCGGGGCCCTACAATGAGCAGTTCTTC. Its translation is CSVELAGPYNEQFF.

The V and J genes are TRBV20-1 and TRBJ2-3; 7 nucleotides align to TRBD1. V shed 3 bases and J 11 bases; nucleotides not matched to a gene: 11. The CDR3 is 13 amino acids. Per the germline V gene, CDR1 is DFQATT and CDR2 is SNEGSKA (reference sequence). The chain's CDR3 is CSASRDRNRGQYF. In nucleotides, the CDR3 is TGCAGTGCTAGTCGGGACAGAAATCGGGGGCAGTATTTT.

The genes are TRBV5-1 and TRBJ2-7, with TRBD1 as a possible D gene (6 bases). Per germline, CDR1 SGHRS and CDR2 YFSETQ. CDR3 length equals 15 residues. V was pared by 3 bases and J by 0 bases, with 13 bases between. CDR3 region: CASSSLTGSSYEQYF. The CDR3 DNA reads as TGCGCCAGCAGCTCCCTAACAGGGAGCTCCTACGAGCAGTACTTC.